The rows below give T cell receptor beta chains drawn from one sample of a study of neoadjuvant nivolumab and ipilimumab in lung cancer. Generated by immunoSEQ multiplex PCR, the TCRdb table keeps only in-frame clones and is missing some. The repertoire includes 3,000 to 4,500 clones, around nine tenths of them detected once, and roughly 4.8% sits in the top ten. The material was adjacent normal lung tissue, obtained after neoadjuvant nivolumab, alone or with ipilimumab, at or shortly before surgery. These receptors originate from an adult with non-small cell lung cancer. Both conserved end residues are part of each CDR3. The order of the fields is J gene, D gene, clone size, V gene, CDR3 DNA, CDR3 protein. D genes are given only for firm matches. Size is omitted from some rows. Given values are once, few, many or a class for expanded clones.

>TRBJ2-2|TRBD2|-|TRBV18
TGTGCCAGCTCACAGATTCCTAGCGGGACGAACACCGGGGAGCTGTTTTTT
CASSQIPSGTNTGELFF
>TRBJ1-1|-|-|TRBV20-1
TGCAGTGAACAGGGTAACACTGAAGCTTTCTTT
CSEQGNTEAFF
>TRBJ1-1|-|-|TRBV27
TGTGCCAGCAGTTGGGGGCCAGGGAGAACTGAAGCTTTCTTT
CASSWGPGRTEAFF
>TRBJ2-7|TRBD1|-|TRBV6-5
TGTGCCAGCAGTCTCGACAGGGGGCTTCCCTACGAGCAGTACTTC
CASSLDRGLPYEQYF
>TRBJ2-7|TRBD1|-|TRBV14
TGTGCCAGCAGCCAAGCAGTGAGGGGGCAGGACGAGCAGTACTTC
CASSQAVRGQDEQYF
>TRBJ2-7|TRBD1|-|TRBV29-1
TGCAGCGTTGAAGAGGGGAACGACAGGGCGACCTACGAGCAGTACTTC
CSVEEGNDRATYEQYF
>TRBJ2-2|-|-|TRBV10-2
TGCGCCAGCAGAGGGAGCCCGAACACCGGGGAGCTGTTTTTT
CASRGSPNTGELFF
>TRBJ2-7|-|-|TRBV7-9
TGTGCCAGCAGCTTAGACGCACTCGACAGAACCACTTACGAGCAGTACTTC
CASSLDALDRTTYEQYF
>TRBJ2-6|-|-|TRBV19
TGTGCCAGTAGTAAATTCAGAGGGGGTCAAAAAGGGGCCAACGTCCTGACTTTC
CASSKFRGGQKGANVLTF
>TRBJ2-1|-|-|TRBV6-6
TGTGCCAGCAGTTACGAGGGATCAGGGAACAATGAGCAGTTCTTC
CASSYEGSGNNEQFF
>TRBJ2-2|TRBD1|-|TRBV4-2
TGTGCCAGCAGCCGGAAGACAGGGGTCGTCGCCGGGGAGCTGTTTTTT
CASSRKTGVVAGELFF
>TRBJ2-7|-|-|TRBV7-2
TGTGCCAGCGGACAAACATCCTACGAGCAGTACTTC
CASGQTSYEQYF
>TRBJ2-3|TRBD2|-|TRBV5-1
TGCGCCAGTACGACCGGGGGGTCGGGCACAGATACGCAGTATTTT
CASTTGGSGTDTQYF
>TRBJ2-7|TRBD2|-|TRBV2
TGTGCCAGCAGTAAGGATCAGGGACTAGCGGTGCCCTACGAGCAGTACTTC
CASSKDQGLAVPYEQYF
>TRBJ1-1|-|few|TRBV27
TGTGCCTCCAGAGTCGGGGTGAACACTGAAGCTTTCTTT
CASRVGVNTEAFF
>TRBJ1-1|TRBD1|-|TRBV5-1
TGCGCCAGCAGTGGCAGGGGGCGCGAGAACACTGAAGCTTTCTTT
CASSGRGRENTEAFF
>TRBJ2-1|-|-|TRBV9
TGTGCCAGCAGCGTAGACCCCAAACAGGGCAGCTCCTACAATGAGCAGTTCTTC
CASSVDPKQGSSYNEQFF
>TRBJ2-1|-|-|TRBV11-2
TGTGCCAGCAGCTTAGGTAACTACAATGAGCAGTTCTTC
CASSLGNYNEQFF
>TRBJ2-6|-|-|TRBV5-4
TGTGCCAGCAGCTTGGATTCTGGGGCCAACGTCCTGACTTTC
CASSLDSGANVLTF
>TRBJ2-7|TRBD1|-|TRBV28
TGTGCCAGCATCCCGTCACCGGGACAGGGCTCCTACGAGCAGTACTTC
CASIPSPGQGSYEQYF
>TRBJ2-7|-|-|TRBV18
TGTGCCAGCTCACCACCCCGGGCAGGGCTCTACGAGCAGTACTTC
CASSPPRAGLYEQYF
>TRBJ2-7|TRBD1|-|TRBV5-5
TGTGCCAGCAGGCGCACCGGGACAGGGATCTCCTACGAGCAGTACTTC
CASRRTGTGISYEQYF
>TRBJ2-3|-|-|TRBV5-1
TGCGCCAGCAGCTTGGTATCGCCTAGCACAGATACGCAGTATTTT
CASSLVSPSTDTQYF
>TRBJ1-2|TRBD1|-|TRBV27
TGTGCCAGCAGTTTCGGACAGGGGATTTATGGCTACACCTTC
CASSFGQGIYGYTF
>TRBJ1-2|-|-|TRBV5-1
TGCGCCAGCAGCTTGGATAGGGTTCCCATGCAAGGCTACACCTTC
CASSLDRVPMQGYTF
>TRBJ1-1|-|-|TRBV18
TGTGCCAGCTCACCCAGCCTATGGGACACTGAAGCTTTCTTT
CASSPSLWDTEAFF
>TRBJ2-3|-|once|TRBV7-9
TGTGCCAGCCAACTCACAGATACGCAGTATTTT
CASQLTDTQYF
>TRBJ2-2|TRBD2|-|TRBV19
TGTGCCAGTTCCCGGGCGGGAGGGGGCACCGGGGAGCTGTTTTTT
CASSRAGGGTGELFF
>TRBJ1-4|-|-|TRBV5-4
TGTGCCAGCAGCTTAGATCGTGGGACAACCGCTGGGGGTGAAAAACTGTTTTTT
CASSLDRGTTAGGEKLFF
>TRBJ2-1|TRBD2|-|TRBV7-8
TGTGCCAGCAGCTCCCTAGCGGGAGTCCACAATGAGCAGTTCTTC
CASSSLAGVHNEQFF
>TRBJ1-5|-|-|TRBV18
TGTGCCAGCTCACCAGCATCGTCACAGCCCCAGCATTTT
CASSPASSQPQHF
>TRBJ1-1|-|-|TRBV4-1
TGCGCCAGCAGCCAATCCCCAGGGAAAACTGAAGCTTTCTTT
CASSQSPGKTEAFF
>TRBJ2-3|-|few|TRBV7-3
TGTGCCAGCAGCCTCCCCGGGGCTAGAGCAGATACGCAGTATTTT
CASSLPGARADTQYF
>TRBJ2-7|-|-|TRBV4-1
TGCGCCAGCAGCCAAGATTCAGCCCCCACAGGGTACTCCTACGAGCAGTACTTC
CASSQDSAPTGYSYEQYF
>TRBJ1-2|-|-|TRBV28
TGTGCCAGCAGAAGGAACTATGGCTACACCTTC
CASRRNYGYTF
>TRBJ2-7|TRBD2|-|TRBV5-1
TGCGCCAGCAGACCGTCCCCCGGGACTAGCGGCGTTCTGAAGCTCGAGCAGTACTTC
CASRPSPGTSGVLKLEQYF
>TRBJ2-1|TRBD1|-|TRBV10-2
TGCGCCAGCCAGGAAGCCGGGACAGGGGGTGAGCAGTTCTTC
CASQEAGTGGEQFF
>TRBJ1-2|-|-|TRBV11-2
TGTGCCAGCAGCTTAGGACAGTCTAACTATGGCTACACCTTC
CASSLGQSNYGYTF
>TRBJ2-7|TRBD1|-|TRBV29-1
TGCAGCGTTGCCGACAGGGACCACGAGCAGTACTTC
CSVADRDHEQYF
>TRBJ2-7|-|-|TRBV7-4
TGTGCCAGCAGCTTAAGACATTGGGACGAGCAGTACTTC
CASSLRHWDEQYF
>TRBJ2-3|-|-|TRBV10-2
TGCGCCAGCAGAAGCACAGATACGCAGTATTTT
CASRSTDTQYF
>TRBJ2-3|-|once|TRBV5-4
TGTGCCAGCAGCTTGTCCACAGATACGCAGTATTTT
CASSLSTDTQYF
>TRBJ2-3|-|-|TRBV2
TGTGCCATCACCTCGACCCGGACCCGCGGGGGCACAGATACGCAGTATTTT
CAITSTRTRGGTDTQYF
>TRBJ2-3|TRBD2|-|TRBV10-3
TGTGCCATCAGTGCGGTGGTAGCGGGAACCCCAGATACGCAGTATTTT
CAISAVVAGTPDTQYF
>TRBJ1-5|-|-|TRBV6-1
TGTGCCAGCAGAGCAGGGGCAGGAAACAATCAGCCCCAGCATTTT
CASRAGAGNNQPQHF
>TRBJ2-1|-|-|TRBV5-6
TGTGCCAGCAGCCGGCTGGGGGAGGCGAGCTCCTACAATGAGCAGTTCTTC
CASSRLGEASSYNEQFF
>TRBJ2-1|-|-|TRBV29-1
TGCAGCGTTGACAAAGCCGGAGGAAGCTACAATGAGCAGTTCTTC
CSVDKAGGSYNEQFF
>TRBJ1-2|-|-|TRBV6-1
TGTGCCAGCGAAGAATTAGCTAACTATGGCTACACCTTC
CASEELANYGYTF
>TRBJ2-3|TRBD1|-|TRBV11-2
TGTGCCAGCAGCTTGGGGACAGGATTCCTGGATACGCAGTATTTT
CASSLGTGFLDTQYF